This paragraph covers one TCR beta chain sequence. Its antigen is undetermined. This specimen belongs to a study of OX40 agonist ivuxolimab in advanced cancers. On the study more broadly: The eligibility criteria allowed prior anti-PD-1, anti-PD-L1 or anti-CTLA-4 therapy, and 40% had some. Study-wide results and limits: Antigens targeted by the expanded peripheral T cells were not determined. Patients with a partial response at 0.1-3.0 mg/kg had among the lowest clonal expansion.

Measured with immunoSEQ multiplex PCR; TCRdb has only the in-frame clones, and not every one. Among about 36,000 clones listed, 74% were seen once. Germline V gene sequence: CDR1 MDHEN, CDR2 SYDVKM. The V end lost 4 bases, the J end lost 2 bases, and 9 bases lay between the germline ends. The CDR3 is 15 amino acids. The clonotype was recovered from an adult with an advanced solid tumor such as melanoma, head and neck, liver or kidney cancer. The sequencing used CD4+ or CD8+ T cells sorted from blood, collected in a trial of the OX40 agonist ivuxolimab. This chain links TRBV28 with TRBJ1-6; a possible D gene is TRBD1 (6 bases). CDR3 nucleotide sequence: TGTGCCAGCAGTTCTGGACAGACCTATAATTCACCCCTCCACTTT. Its translation is CASSSGQTYNSPLHF.